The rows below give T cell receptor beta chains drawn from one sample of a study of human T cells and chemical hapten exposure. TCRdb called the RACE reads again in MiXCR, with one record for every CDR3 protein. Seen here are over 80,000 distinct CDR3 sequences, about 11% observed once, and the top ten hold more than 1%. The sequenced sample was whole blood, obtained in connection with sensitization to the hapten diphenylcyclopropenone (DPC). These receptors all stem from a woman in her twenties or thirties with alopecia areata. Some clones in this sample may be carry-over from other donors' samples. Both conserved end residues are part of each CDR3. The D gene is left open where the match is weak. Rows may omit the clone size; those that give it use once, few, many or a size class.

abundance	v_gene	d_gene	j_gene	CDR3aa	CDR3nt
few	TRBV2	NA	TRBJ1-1	CASSRYTEAFF	TGTGCCAGCAGTCGGTACACTGAAGCTTTCTTT
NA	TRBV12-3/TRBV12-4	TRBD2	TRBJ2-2	CASSFAGTSGTGELFF	TGTGCCAGCAGTTTTGCCGGGACTAGCGGGACCGGGGAGCTGTTTTTT
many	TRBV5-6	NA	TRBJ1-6	CASSLDAYYNSPLHF	TGTGCCAGCAGCTTGGATGCGTATTATAATTCACCCCTCCACTTT
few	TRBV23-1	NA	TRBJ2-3	CASSLKRPGLDTQYF	TGCGCCAGCAGTCTAAAAAGACCCGGTCTGGATACGCAGTATTTT
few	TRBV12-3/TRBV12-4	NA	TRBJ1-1	CASSDRDGAPTEAFF	TGTGCCAGCAGTGACCGGGACGGGGCTCCGACTGAAGCTTTCTTT
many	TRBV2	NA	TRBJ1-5	CASRGTVSNQPQHF	TGTGCCAGCAGGGGAACTGTCAGCAATCAGCCCCAGCATTTT
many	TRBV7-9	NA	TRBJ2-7	CASSLEGSSYEQYF	TGTGCCAGCAGCTTAGAAGGGAGCTCCTACGAGCAGTACTTC
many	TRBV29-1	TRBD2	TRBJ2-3	CSAGGGRTDTQYF	TGCAGCGCGGGAGGTGGCCGGACCGATACGCAGTATTTT
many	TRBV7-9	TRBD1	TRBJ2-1	CASSSDRVKFF	TGTGCCAGCAGCTCCGACAGGGTGAAGTTCTTC
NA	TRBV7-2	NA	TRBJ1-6	CASSPGAGSSPLHF	TGTGCCAGCAGCCCCGGGGCAGGGTCTTCACCCCTCCACTTT
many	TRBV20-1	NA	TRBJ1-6	CSAKDRFSPLHF	TGCAGTGCTAAAGACAGATTCTCACCCCTCCACTTT
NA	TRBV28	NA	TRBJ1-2	CASSLFPESAFYGYTF	TGTGCCAGCAGTTTATTCCCCGAGTCGGCCTTCTATGGCTACACCTTC
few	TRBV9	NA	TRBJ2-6	CASSVTGVGSGANVLTF	TGTGCCAGCAGCGTCACAGGAGTTGGCTCTGGGGCCAACGTCCTGACTTTC
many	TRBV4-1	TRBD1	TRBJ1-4	CASSRGVRDRDEKLFF	TGCGCCAGCAGCCGGGGAGTCCGGGACAGGGATGAAAAACTGTTTTTT
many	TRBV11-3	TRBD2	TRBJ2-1	CASSFTLAGNEQFF	TGTGCCAGCAGCTTTACCCTAGCGGGCAATGAGCAGTTCTTC
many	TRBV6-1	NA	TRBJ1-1	CASSVTEGNTEAFF	TGTGCCAGCAGTGTGACCGAGGGGAACACTGAAGCTTTCTTT
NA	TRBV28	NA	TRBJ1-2	CASRTDINYGYTF	TGTGCCAGCAGGACGGACATTAACTATGGCTACACCTTC
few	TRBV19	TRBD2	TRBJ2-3	CASSMGPSGGAIGTQYF	TGTGCCAGTAGTATGGGCCCTAGCGGGGGGGCCATCGGTACGCAGTATTTT
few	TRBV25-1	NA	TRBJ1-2	CASSEFEGQANYGYTF	TGTGCCAGCAGTGAATTTGAGGGGCAGGCGAACTATGGCTACACCTTC
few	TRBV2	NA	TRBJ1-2	CASSETSYGYTF	TGTGCCAGCAGTGAGACGAGCTATGGCTACACCTTC
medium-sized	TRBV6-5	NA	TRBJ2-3	CASGLATTDTQYF	TGTGCCAGCGGTCTAGCCACCACAGATACGCAGTATTTT
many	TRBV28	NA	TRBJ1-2	CASSLTDANYGYTF	TGTGCCAGCAGTTTAACGGATGCTAACTATGGCTACACCTTC
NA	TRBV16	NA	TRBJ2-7	CASSHLSGAPYEQYF	TGTGCCAGCAGCCATCTTAGCGGAGCTCCCTACGAGCAGTACTTC
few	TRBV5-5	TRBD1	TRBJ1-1	CASSWRQGVNTEAFF	TGTGCCAGCAGCTGGAGACAGGGAGTGAACACTGAAGCTTTCTTT
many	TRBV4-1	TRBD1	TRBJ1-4	CASSPGTDATNEKLFF	TGCGCCAGCAGCCCCGGGACAGATGCAACTAATGAAAAACTGTTTTTT
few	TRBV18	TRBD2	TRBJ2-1	CASSRGLANVWEQFF	TGTGCCAGCTCACGAGGACTAGCGAACGTCTGGGAGCAGTTCTTC
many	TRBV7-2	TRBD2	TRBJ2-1	CASSFPTSSSYNEQFF	TGTGCCAGCAGCTTTCCGACTAGCAGCTCCTACAATGAGCAGTTCTTC
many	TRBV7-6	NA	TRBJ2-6	CASSRDLAIGVGSHPGANVLTF	TGTGCCAGCAGCCGGGACCTGGCCATAGGGGTGGGGTCTCACCCTGGGGCCAACGTCCTGACTTTC
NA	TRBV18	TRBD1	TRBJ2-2	CASSPRETGPGELFF	TGTGCCAGCTCACCACGCGAGACAGGGCCCGGGGAGCTGTTTTTT
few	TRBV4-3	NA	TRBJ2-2	CASSQEVGDGELFF	TGCGCCAGCAGCCAAGAGGTCGGGGACGGGGAGCTGTTTTTT
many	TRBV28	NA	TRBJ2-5	CASSYPGLETQYF	TGTGCCAGCAGTTATCCAGGGTTAGAGACCCAGTACTTC
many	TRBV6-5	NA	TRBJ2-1	CASSYSAAHYGGEQFF	TGTGCCAGCAGTTACTCAGCCGCACACTACGGCGGTGAGCAGTTCTTC